These T cell receptor beta chains were read from a single sample in a study of blood T cell repertoires in COVID-19. Some clones are missing from TCRdb's copy, which holds only in-frame ones; the method was immunoSEQ multiplex PCR. The sample records about 120,000 clones, 70% to 85% being singletons. Input material: peripheral blood. The receptors were gathered from a man between 65 and 80 years old with active or convalescent COVID-19. The CDR3 runs from the conserved cysteine through the conserved F or W. Each record gives: V gene, clone size, D gene, J gene, CDR3 protein, CDR3 DNA. The D gene is left open where the match is weak. Not every row has a clone size; where given, it reads once, few, many or a size class.

v_call: TRBV18
clone_size: NA
d_call: TRBD1
j_call: TRBJ1-1
cdr3_aa: CASSPSILTGLTEAFF
cdr3_nt: TGTGCCAGCTCACCTTCAATCCTGACAGGGCTAACTGAAGCTTTCTTT

v_call: TRBV9
clone_size: few
d_call: NA
j_call: TRBJ2-1
cdr3_aa: CASSVAGTPYNEQFF
cdr3_nt: TGTGCCAGCAGCGTAGCAGGGACTCCCTACAATGAGCAGTTCTTC

v_call: TRBV25-1
clone_size: NA
d_call: NA
j_call: TRBJ2-1
cdr3_aa: CASSESRAGNEQFF
cdr3_nt: TGTGCCAGCAGTGAATCGCGGGCTGGCAATGAGCAGTTCTTC

v_call: TRBV19
clone_size: once
d_call: TRBD2
j_call: TRBJ2-3
cdr3_aa: CASSLAGDTDTQYF
cdr3_nt: TGTGCCAGTTCTCTAGCGGGAGATACAGATACGCAGTATTTT

v_call: TRBV6-1
clone_size: NA
d_call: NA
j_call: TRBJ2-5
cdr3_aa: CASSEVQAQETQYF
cdr3_nt: TGTGCCAGCAGTGAAGTACAGGCCCAGGAGACCCAGTACTTC

v_call: TRBV28
clone_size: NA
d_call: NA
j_call: TRBJ1-4
cdr3_aa: CASSGGVATNEKLFF
cdr3_nt: TGTGCCAGCAGTGGAGGGGTAGCAACTAATGAAAAACTGTTTTTT

v_call: TRBV19
clone_size: NA
d_call: NA
j_call: TRBJ2-5
cdr3_aa: CASSNSQSYQETQYF
cdr3_nt: TGTGCCAGTAGTAACAGCCAGAGTTACCAAGAGACCCAGTACTTC

v_call: TRBV7-6
clone_size: many
d_call: NA
j_call: TRBJ2-7
cdr3_aa: CASSSLQGSEQYF
cdr3_nt: TGTGCCAGCAGCTCTTTACAGGGTTCCGAGCAGTACTTC

v_call: TRBV2
clone_size: NA
d_call: NA
j_call: TRBJ1-1
cdr3_aa: CASSERTEAFF
cdr3_nt: TGTGCCAGCAGTGAACGCACTGAAGCTTTCTTT

v_call: TRBV19
clone_size: NA
d_call: NA
j_call: TRBJ2-5
cdr3_aa: CASRVGGKAGETQYF
cdr3_nt: TGTGCCAGTAGGGTCGGCGGGAAAGCAGGAGAGACCCAGTACTTC

v_call: TRBV24-1
clone_size: few
d_call: TRBD2
j_call: TRBJ2-3
cdr3_aa: CATSDPGGAQRDTQYF
cdr3_nt: TGTGCCACCAGTGATCCCGGGGGGGCCCAGAGAGATACGCAGTATTTT

v_call: TRBV5-6
clone_size: NA
d_call: TRBD1
j_call: TRBJ1-1
cdr3_aa: CASSHGTGYEAFF
cdr3_nt: TGTGCCAGCAGCCATGGGACAGGGTATGAAGCTTTCTTT

v_call: TRBV6-6
clone_size: NA
d_call: TRBD1
j_call: TRBJ1-5
cdr3_aa: CASSPFSDRVKGQPQHF
cdr3_nt: TGTGCCAGCAGTCCCTTCTCGGACAGGGTAAAAGGTCAGCCCCAGCATTTT

v_call: TRBV7-6
clone_size: once
d_call: NA
j_call: TRBJ2-5
cdr3_aa: CASSLERGTQETQYF
cdr3_nt: TGTGCCAGCAGCTTAGAGAGAGGAACCCAAGAGACCCAGTACTTC

v_call: TRBV12-5
clone_size: NA
d_call: NA
j_call: TRBJ2-5
cdr3_aa: CASGFSSGTQYF
cdr3_nt: TGTGCTAGTGGTTTTTCGAGTGGGACCCAGTACTTC

v_call: TRBV28
clone_size: once
d_call: TRBD1
j_call: TRBJ2-6
cdr3_aa: CASSPRTGAGSGANVLTF
cdr3_nt: TGTGCCAGCAGTCCGCGGACAGGGGCCGGGTCTGGGGCCAACGTCCTGACTTTC

v_call: TRBV19
clone_size: few
d_call: TRBD1
j_call: TRBJ1-5
cdr3_aa: CASSPGQGEHSGNQPQHF
cdr3_nt: TGTGCCAGTAGTCCTGGACAGGGAGAGCATAGTGGGAATCAGCCCCAGCATTTT

v_call: TRBV6-5
clone_size: NA
d_call: NA
j_call: TRBJ1-3
cdr3_aa: CASSPRGAPGNTIYF
cdr3_nt: TGTGCCAGCAGTCCCCGCGGAGCTCCTGGAAACACCATATATTTT

v_call: TRBV12-3/TRBV12-4
clone_size: NA
d_call: NA
j_call: TRBJ1-1
cdr3_aa: CASGRSDTEAFF
cdr3_nt: TGTGCCAGCGGTCGGAGCGACACTGAAGCTTTCTTT

v_call: TRBV10-3
clone_size: NA
d_call: NA
j_call: TRBJ1-2
cdr3_aa: CAISDGYGYTF
cdr3_nt: TGTGCCATCAGTGACGGGTATGGCTACACCTTC

v_call: TRBV27
clone_size: NA
d_call: TRBD1
j_call: TRBJ1-2
cdr3_aa: CASGRRIGQGFYGYTF
cdr3_nt: TGTGCCAGCGGACGACGAATCGGACAGGGGTTCTATGGCTACACCTTC

v_call: TRBV6-5
clone_size: once
d_call: NA
j_call: TRBJ2-3
cdr3_aa: CASRPGQVTDTQYF
cdr3_nt: TGTGCCAGCAGGCCTGGACAAGTCACAGATACGCAGTATTTT

v_call: TRBV18
clone_size: NA
d_call: NA
j_call: TRBJ1-2
cdr3_aa: CASSTRDGGYTF
cdr3_nt: TGTGCCAGCTCCACCAGGGATGGGGGCTACACCTTC

v_call: TRBV2
clone_size: NA
d_call: TRBD2
j_call: TRBJ2-3
cdr3_aa: CASSPSGRRTDTQYF
cdr3_nt: TGTGCCAGCAGTCCCAGCGGGAGGAGGACAGATACGCAGTATTTT

v_call: TRBV11-2
clone_size: NA
d_call: TRBD1
j_call: TRBJ1-2
cdr3_aa: CASSLGLGTGMNYGYTF
cdr3_nt: TGTGCCAGCAGCTTAGGCCTCGGGACAGGGATGAACTATGGCTACACCTTC

v_call: TRBV18
clone_size: NA
d_call: TRBD1
j_call: TRBJ2-7
cdr3_aa: CASSRDRGGYEQYF
cdr3_nt: TGTGCCAGCTCACGGGACAGGGGGGGATACGAGCAGTACTTC

v_call: TRBV5-1
clone_size: NA
d_call: NA
j_call: TRBJ1-1
cdr3_aa: CASSLAGLPGTEAFF
cdr3_nt: TGCGCCAGCAGCTTGGCCGGCTTGCCGGGCACTGAAGCTTTCTTT

v_call: TRBV18
clone_size: many
d_call: NA
j_call: TRBJ2-5
cdr3_aa: CASSGGTQETQYF
cdr3_nt: TGTGCCAGCTCCGGGGGGACACAAGAGACCCAGTACTTC

v_call: TRBV4-1
clone_size: once
d_call: NA
j_call: TRBJ1-2
cdr3_aa: CASSKTGGYDGYTF
cdr3_nt: TGCGCCAGCAGCAAGACCGGAGGGTACGATGGCTACACCTTC

v_call: TRBV5-1
clone_size: NA
d_call: TRBD2
j_call: TRBJ2-2
cdr3_aa: CASSQRGLAGGAGELFF
cdr3_nt: TGCGCCAGCAGCCAACGAGGACTAGCGGGAGGTGCTGGGGAGCTGTTTTTT

v_call: TRBV28
clone_size: NA
d_call: TRBD1
j_call: TRBJ1-4
cdr3_aa: CASSLSGGRNEKLFF
cdr3_nt: TGTGCCAGCAGTTTGTCAGGGGGGAGAAATGAAAAACTGTTTTTT

v_call: TRBV6-5
clone_size: NA
d_call: TRBD2
j_call: TRBJ2-5
cdr3_aa: CASSTKRGGQETQYF
cdr3_nt: TGTGCCAGCAGTACAAAGCGGGGGGGTCAAGAGACCCAGTACTTC

v_call: TRBV19
clone_size: NA
d_call: TRBD1
j_call: TRBJ1-2
cdr3_aa: CASNNRGTGKNYGYTF
cdr3_nt: TGTGCCAGTAACAACCGGGGGACAGGGAAAAACTATGGCTACACCTTC

v_call: TRBV4-3
clone_size: few
d_call: NA
j_call: TRBJ2-2
cdr3_aa: CASSQDLRGRLTGELFF
cdr3_nt: TGCGCCAGCAGCCAAGATCTCCGAGGGAGGTTGACCGGGGAGCTGTTTTTT

v_call: TRBV7-2
clone_size: NA
d_call: NA
j_call: TRBJ2-5
cdr3_aa: CASSLAYSQETQYF
cdr3_nt: TGTGCCAGCAGCTTAGCGTACAGTCAAGAGACCCAGTACTTC

v_call: TRBV24-1
clone_size: NA
d_call: NA
j_call: TRBJ2-7
cdr3_aa: CATSDLQPGRRGVSYEQYF
cdr3_nt: TGTGCCACCAGTGATTTGCAGCCGGGCAGGAGGGGAGTATCCTACGAGCAGTACTTC

v_call: TRBV6-5
clone_size: once
d_call: TRBD1
j_call: TRBJ1-2
cdr3_aa: CASSYEGTGSYGYTF
cdr3_nt: TGTGCCAGCAGTTACGAAGGGACAGGGTCCTATGGCTACACCTTC